This record covers a single TCR beta chain. The study assigned cohorts using participant-reported clinical history. Two consecutive negative NP/OP PCR tests, clearance, or resolved symptoms defined Cohort 3 recovery. V lost 6 bases and J lost 0; bases outside the gene matches: 10. CDR3 length equals 16 residues. Germline CDR1 reads MGHRA; CDR2 reads YSYEKL. Data came from immunoSEQ multiplex PCR; TCRdb stores just in-frame clones and leaves some out. The sample consists of roughly 500,000 clones, roughly 90% of them appearing once. This sample was included in a study of blood T cell repertoires in COVID-19. For the study at large: Samples taken during acute and convalescent COVID-19 were collected in the United States, Italy and Spain. Sources were T cells, B-cell-depleted T cells, or PBMCs; the material itself was cDNA or gDNA.

The TCR sequence derives from a woman in her forties who had recovered from COVID-19. The chain links TRBV4-1 to TRBJ2-7; 8 nucleotides align to TRBD1. The sample consisted of PBMCs or T cells enriched from blood (not recorded which). The DNA for the CDR3 is TGCGCCAGCAGACCCGTTGGACAGGGAAGCTCCTACGAGCAGTACTTC. Its protein product is CASRPVGQGSSYEQYF.